Listed below are T cell receptor beta chains from one sample, sequenced in a study of blood T cell repertoires in COVID-19. Method: immunoSEQ multiplex PCR; TCRdb's copy keeps in-frame clones and lacks some. The sample contains around 190,000 clones, around 80% of which appear only once. Sequencing was performed on PBMCs or T cells enriched from blood (not recorded which). The receptors shown here come from a woman in her forties or fifties with acute COVID-19. The CDR3 runs from the conserved cysteine through the conserved F or W. The D gene is left open where the match is weak. Size is stated for part of the rows, as once, few or many counts, or as a class when the clone is expanded.

abundance	d_gene	v_gene	j_gene	CDR3nt	CDR3aa
.	TRBD1	TRBV7-6	TRBJ2-6	TGTGCCAGCAGCTTAGCGGGGACAGGGGCCTACTCTGGGGCCAACGTCCTGACTTTC	CASSLAGTGAYSGANVLTF
.	.	TRBV24-1	TRBJ1-2	TGTGCCACCAGGAGCAGCGGGGCCGCTTATGGCTACACCTTC	CATRSSGAAYGYTF
few	TRBD1	TRBV6-5	TRBJ1-1	TGTGCCAGCAGTCAGGACAGGAATTGGGCTTTCTTT	CASSQDRNWAFF
.	.	TRBV6-1	TRBJ2-1	TGTGCCAGCAGTGATCCCCAGGAGGTCAATGAGCAGTTCTTC	CASSDPQEVNEQFF
.	.	TRBV6-5	TRBJ1-2	TGTGCCAGCAGTTATTTTGGGGAAGGGGCAGGCTACACCTTC	CASSYFGEGAGYTF
.	.	TRBV4-2	TRBJ2-1	TGTGCCAGCAGCCAAGATCTCTCCCGGGAGCAGTTCTTC	CASSQDLSREQFF
.	TRBD1	TRBV5-6	TRBJ2-5	TGTGCCAGCAGCTTGGGGCGGACAGGGGAAGAGACCCAGTACTTC	CASSLGRTGEETQYF
.	TRBD1	TRBV30	TRBJ2-3	TGTGCCTGTGACAGGGCCGGGGCAGATACGCAGTATTTT	CACDRAGADTQYF
.	TRBD1	TRBV12-3/TRBV12-4	TRBJ1-1	TGTGCCAGCCTGGACAGGCTGAACACTGAAGCTTTCTTT	CASLDRLNTEAFF
few	.	TRBV4-3	TRBJ1-6	TGCGCCAGCAGCCAATACACCTTAAATTCACCCCTCCACTTT	CASSQYTLNSPLHF
few	TRBD2	TRBV28	TRBJ2-1	TGTGCCAGCAGCTTATCGATAGCGGGGGGGGCTGAGCAGTTCTTC	CASSLSIAGGAEQFF
.	TRBD2	TRBV19	TRBJ2-5	TGTGCCAGTAGGCCGCGGGGGTCTGGAGAGACCCAGTACTTC	CASRPRGSGETQYF
.	TRBD1	TRBV19	TRBJ1-4	TGTGCCAGTAGGAAGACAGGGGTGCATGAAAAACTGTTTTTT	CASRKTGVHEKLFF
.	.	TRBV15	TRBJ1-3	TGTGCCACCAGTACTGACAGATTCTCTGGAAACACCATATATTTT	CATSTDRFSGNTIYF
.	.	TRBV12-5	TRBJ2-1	TGTGCTAGTGGTTTGGTACTGGATGCGGCCAATGAGCAGTTCTTC	CASGLVLDAANEQFF
.	.	TRBV7-2	TRBJ2-5	TGTGCCAGCAGCTTCGGCGGGGTGTACCAAGAGACCCAGTACTTC	CASSFGGVYQETQYF
.	TRBD2	TRBV6-1	TRBJ2-5	TGTGCCAGCAGTGAAGGGCTCCCTAGCGGGGGCGAGACCCAGTACTTC	CASSEGLPSGGETQYF
.	TRBD1	TRBV5-5	TRBJ1-5	TGTGCCAGCAGCAGTCCCGGGACAGGGGGCCTCAGCAATCAGCCCCAGCATTTT	CASSSPGTGGLSNQPQHF
once	TRBD1	TRBV7-2	TRBJ1-5	TGTGCCAGCAGCTCCACCGGACAGGGCTCTTTCTATCAGCCCCAGCATTTT	CASSSTGQGSFYQPQHF
.	.	TRBV5-5	TRBJ2-5	TGTGCCAGCAGCTTGAATGCAGGTCAAGAGACCCAGTACTTC	CASSLNAGQETQYF
few	.	TRBV28	TRBJ1-1	TGTGCCAGCACTGCGGGTAGCACTGAAGCTTTCTTT	CASTAGSTEAFF
.	.	TRBV5-8	TRBJ2-5	TGTGCCAGCAGCTTTGTCCAGGCTGGGGAGACCCAGTACTTC	CASSFVQAGETQYF
.	.	TRBV28	TRBJ2-3	TGTGCCAGCAGTTTTACACAGCTCACAGATACGCAGTATTTT	CASSFTQLTDTQYF
.	TRBD2	TRBV5-1	TRBJ2-5	TGCGCCAGCAGCCCGGGACTAGCGGCAAAAGAGACCCAGTACTTC	CASSPGLAAKETQYF
.	.	TRBV7-3	TRBJ2-6	TGTGCCAGCAGCTCCCGGGACACAAGAACCATGGGAGGGGCCAACGTCCTGACTTTC	CASSSRDTRTMGGANVLTF
.	.	TRBV5-6	TRBJ1-5	TGTGCCAGCAGCCCCCTCAACTCGGGGTTTCAGCCCCAGCATTTT	CASSPLNSGFQPQHF
.	TRBD1	TRBV7-2	TRBJ2-5	TGTGCCAGCAGCTTAGAGTCCAGGGGGCAGGGGACCCAGTACTTC	CASSLESRGQGTQYF
.	.	TRBV7-2	TRBJ1-4	TGTGCCAGCAGCAGCCAGGGGATGTCCAATGAAAAACTGTTTTTT	CASSSQGMSNEKLFF
.	.	TRBV5-1	TRBJ1-4	TGCGCCAGCAGCTCACTGGGCCGAGACGGTGAAAAACTGTTTTTT	CASSSLGRDGEKLFF
few	TRBD1	TRBV29-1	TRBJ1-1	TGCAGCGCCGACAGGGATGGTGAAGCTTTCTTT	CSADRDGEAFF
.	TRBD1	TRBV7-9	TRBJ2-5	TGTGCCAGCAGCCCGAGAGCCGGGACAGGGGCCCCCCAAGAGACCCAGTACTTC	CASSPRAGTGAPQETQYF
once	.	TRBV29-1	TRBJ1-5	TGCAGCGTTGTTGTGGGCCCCAAGGGCAATCAGCCCCAGCATTTT	CSVVVGPKGNQPQHF
.	.	TRBV19	TRBJ2-5	TGTGCCAGTAGTTCGCGGGCGAGCCAAGAGACCCAGTACTTC	CASSSRASQETQYF
.	TRBD1	TRBV27	TRBJ1-6	TGTGCCAGCAGTCAAGGACAGGGCCCTTCACCCCTCCACTTT	CASSQGQGPSPLHF
.	.	TRBV5-1	TRBJ2-6	TGCGCCAGCAGCTCGTCGGGAACGGCTGGGGCCAACGTCCTGACTTTC	CASSSSGTAGANVLTF
.	.	TRBV3-1/TRBV3-2	TRBJ2-3	TGTGCCAGCAGCCAAGTTGGCGACGCGGCCAGAGATACGCAGTATTTT	CASSQVGDAARDTQYF
once	.	TRBV12-3/TRBV12-4	TRBJ1-2	TGTGCCAGCAGTTTTCCTAGCAGCCAGCTATACACCTTC	CASSFPSSQLYTF
.	.	TRBV5-4	TRBJ2-1	TGTGCCAGCAGCTTGCAGGGACAAGACAATGAGCAGTTCTTC	CASSLQGQDNEQFF
.	TRBD2	TRBV2	TRBJ2-1	TGTGCCAGCAGTGATTTCGCGGGGGGGAACAATGAGCAGTTCTTC	CASSDFAGGNNEQFF
.	.	TRBV6-2/TRBV6-3	TRBJ1-5	TGTGCCAGCAGTCTTGACAGACACAATCAGCCCCAGCATTTT	CASSLDRHNQPQHF
.	TRBD1	TRBV18	TRBJ1-1	TGTGCCAGCTCACCGGCGACAGGGGACACTGAAGCTTTCTTT	CASSPATGDTEAFF
.	.	TRBV5-1	TRBJ2-6	TGCGCCACCGCGACATGGGGGCCCGGTGGGGCCAACGTCCTGACTTTC	CATATWGPGGANVLTF
.	.	TRBV15	TRBJ1-1	TGTGCCACCAGCAGATACCCAGATTTGAACACTGAAGCTTTCTTT	CATSRYPDLNTEAFF
once	.	TRBV5-4	TRBJ1-4	TGTGCCAGCAGCCCCGGAGGGAGGCGAACTAATGAAAAACTGTTTTTT	CASSPGGRRTNEKLFF
few	.	TRBV25-1	TRBJ1-4	TGTGCCAGCAGTGACCGCGAGAGGAAACTGTTTTTT	CASSDRERKLFF
.	.	TRBV27	TRBJ1-5	TGTGCCAGCAGTCCCAACAGGTATCAGCCCCAGCATTTT	CASSPNRYQPQHF
.	.	TRBV19	TRBJ1-1	TGTGCCAGTAGTATAGGGGCCGAGACGGCTGAAGCTTTCTTT	CASSIGAETAEAFF
.	.	TRBV5-1	TRBJ1-1	TGCGCCAGCAGCTTGGGAGGGTTTAACACTGAAGCTTTCTTT	CASSLGGFNTEAFF
.	.	TRBV24-1	TRBJ2-3	TGTGCCACCAGTGAAAGGACAGTCCGTCTCTCCACAGATACGCAGTATTTT	CATSERTVRLSTDTQYF
few	.	TRBV4-1	TRBJ1-3	TGCGCCAGCAGCCAAGAAGGAGGAGGGATAAACACCATATATTTT	CASSQEGGGINTIYF
few	.	TRBV2	TRBJ1-5	TGTGCCAGCAGCGCGGGACTCCAAATCAATCAGCCCCAGCATTTT	CASSAGLQINQPQHF
.	.	TRBV12-3/TRBV12-4	TRBJ1-2	TGTGCCAGCAGTTTACCAGGGAATGGCTACACCTTC	CASSLPGNGYTF
.	TRBD1	TRBV7-6	TRBJ1-2	TGTGCCAGCAGCTCCCGGGACAGGATCGGAGAAAACTATGGCTACACCTTC	CASSSRDRIGENYGYTF